This note documents a single T cell receptor (beta chain) sequence. The data are from a study of technical replicates of blood from several donors. CDR1 SGHRS and CDR2 YFSETQ come from the germline V gene. The CDR3 has 16 amino acids. The junction had 5 bases not matched to a gene; V was cut back by 3 bases and J by 3 bases. The table came from immunoSEQ multiplex PCR; TCRdb's copy has only in-frame clones and leaves some out. Among around 98,000 clones listed, approximately 94% were seen once. J is TRBJ2-1 and V is TRBV5-1; 11 bases are a match to TRBD1. This receptor was taken from a human donor in good health. The sample taken for sequencing was T cells isolated from PBMCs. CDR3 protein: CASSSGQGVNYNEQFF. The CDR3 nucleotides are TGCGCCAGCAGCTCGGGACAGGGGGTAAACTACAATGAGCAGTTCTTC.